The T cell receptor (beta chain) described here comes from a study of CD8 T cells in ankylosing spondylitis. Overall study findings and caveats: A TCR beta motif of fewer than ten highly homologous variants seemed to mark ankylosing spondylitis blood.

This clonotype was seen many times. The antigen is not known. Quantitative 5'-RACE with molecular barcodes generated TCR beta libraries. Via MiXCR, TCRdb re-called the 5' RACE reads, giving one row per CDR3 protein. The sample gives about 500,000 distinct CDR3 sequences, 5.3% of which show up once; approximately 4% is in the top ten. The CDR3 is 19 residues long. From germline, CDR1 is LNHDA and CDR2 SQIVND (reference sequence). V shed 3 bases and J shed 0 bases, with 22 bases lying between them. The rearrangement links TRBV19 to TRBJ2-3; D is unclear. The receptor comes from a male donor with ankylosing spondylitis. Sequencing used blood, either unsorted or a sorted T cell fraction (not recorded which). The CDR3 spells CASSIHPPLGRISTDTQYF. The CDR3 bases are TGTGCCAGTAGTATCCACCCCCCCCTCGGACGGATTAGCACAGATACGCAGTATTTT.